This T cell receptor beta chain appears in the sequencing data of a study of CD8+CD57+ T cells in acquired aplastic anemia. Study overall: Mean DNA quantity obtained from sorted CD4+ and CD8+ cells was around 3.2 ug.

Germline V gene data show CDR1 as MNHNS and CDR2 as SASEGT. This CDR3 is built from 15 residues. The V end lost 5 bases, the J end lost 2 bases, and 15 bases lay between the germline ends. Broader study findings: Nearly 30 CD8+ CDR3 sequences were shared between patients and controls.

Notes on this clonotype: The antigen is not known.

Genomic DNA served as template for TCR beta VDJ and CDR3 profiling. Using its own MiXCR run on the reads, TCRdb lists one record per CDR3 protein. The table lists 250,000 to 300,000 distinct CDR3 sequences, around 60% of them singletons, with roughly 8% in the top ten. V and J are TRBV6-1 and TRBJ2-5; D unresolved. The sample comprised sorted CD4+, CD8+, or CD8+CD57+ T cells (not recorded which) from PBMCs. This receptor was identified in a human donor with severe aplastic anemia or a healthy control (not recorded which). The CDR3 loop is CASSFSVSPQETQYF. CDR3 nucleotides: TGTGCCAGCAGTTTTTCTGTTAGCCCGCAAGAGACCCAGTACTTC.